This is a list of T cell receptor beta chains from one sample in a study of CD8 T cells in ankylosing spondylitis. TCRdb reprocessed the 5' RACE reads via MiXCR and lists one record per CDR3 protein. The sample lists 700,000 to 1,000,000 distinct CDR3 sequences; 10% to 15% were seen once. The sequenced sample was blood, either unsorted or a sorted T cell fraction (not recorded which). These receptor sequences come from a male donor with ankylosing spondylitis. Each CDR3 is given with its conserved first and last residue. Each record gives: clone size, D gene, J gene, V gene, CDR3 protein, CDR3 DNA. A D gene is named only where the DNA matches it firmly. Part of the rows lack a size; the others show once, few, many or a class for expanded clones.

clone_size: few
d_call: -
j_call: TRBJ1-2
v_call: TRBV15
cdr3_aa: CATSRERGSTYGYTF
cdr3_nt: TGTGCCACCAGCAGAGAACGTGGGTCCACCTATGGCTACACCTTC

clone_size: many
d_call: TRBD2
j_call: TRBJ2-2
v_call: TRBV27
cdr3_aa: CASSLEASGTGELFF
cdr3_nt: TGTGCCAGCAGTTTGGAGGCTAGCGGCACCGGGGAGCTGTTTTTT

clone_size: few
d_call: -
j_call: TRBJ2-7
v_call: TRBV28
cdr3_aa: CASSWNYGASQAYEQYF
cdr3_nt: TGTGCCAGCAGCTGGAACTACGGGGCATCCCAGGCCTACGAGCAGTACTTC

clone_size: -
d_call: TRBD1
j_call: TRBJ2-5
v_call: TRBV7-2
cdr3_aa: CASSSVTGAVETQYF
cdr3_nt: TGTGCCAGCAGCTCAGTTACAGGGGCAGTGGAGACCCAGTACTTC

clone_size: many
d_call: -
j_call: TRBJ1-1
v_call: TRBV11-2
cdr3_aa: CASSLEGGLTEAFF
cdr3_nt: TGTGCCAGCAGCTTAGAGGGGGGCCTCACTGAAGCTTTCTTT

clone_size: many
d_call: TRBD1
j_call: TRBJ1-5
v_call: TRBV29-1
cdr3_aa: CSVTGGIGQPQHF
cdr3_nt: TGCAGCGTGACAGGGGGCATCGGTCAGCCCCAGCATTTT

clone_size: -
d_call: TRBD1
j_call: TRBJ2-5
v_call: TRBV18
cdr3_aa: CASSPNNRGETQYF
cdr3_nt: TGTGCCAGCTCACCAAATAACAGGGGAGAGACCCAGTACTTC

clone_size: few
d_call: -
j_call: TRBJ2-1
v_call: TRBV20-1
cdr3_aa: CSARAPTGSSYNEQFF
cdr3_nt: TGCAGTGCTAGGGCCCCCACAGGGAGCTCTTACAATGAGCAGTTCTTC

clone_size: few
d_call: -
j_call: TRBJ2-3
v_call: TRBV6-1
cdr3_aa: CASSQQGWGTDTQYF
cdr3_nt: TGTGCCAGCAGCCAACAGGGATGGGGAACAGATACGCAGTATTTT

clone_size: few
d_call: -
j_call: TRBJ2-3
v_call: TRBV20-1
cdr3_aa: CSATTWSVDTQYF
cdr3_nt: TGCAGTGCTACAACGTGGAGTGTGGATACGCAGTATTTT

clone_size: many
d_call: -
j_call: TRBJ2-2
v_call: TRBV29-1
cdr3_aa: CSVLRAGGELFF
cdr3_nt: TGCAGCGTGCTCCGTGCCGGCGGGGAGCTGTTTTTT

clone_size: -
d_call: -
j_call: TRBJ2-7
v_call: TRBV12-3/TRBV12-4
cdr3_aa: CASSFGEMVKQYF
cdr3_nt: TGTGCCAGCAGTTTTGGGGAGATGGTCAAGCAGTACTTC

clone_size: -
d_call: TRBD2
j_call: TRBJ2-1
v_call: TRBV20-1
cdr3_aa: CSARSLAASGRTGDEQFF
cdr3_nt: TGCAGTGCTAGGAGTTTGGCAGCTAGCGGGAGAACGGGCGATGAGCAGTTCTTC

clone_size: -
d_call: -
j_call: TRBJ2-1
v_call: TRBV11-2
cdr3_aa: CASSAQGLLEATQFF
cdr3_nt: TGTGCCAGCAGCGCCCAGGGTTTACTCGAGGCGACGCAGTTCTTC

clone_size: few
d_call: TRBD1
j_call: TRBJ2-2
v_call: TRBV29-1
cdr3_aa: CSASGKDRVGAGELFF
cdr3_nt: TGCAGCGCGTCGGGAAAGGACAGGGTCGGGGCCGGGGAGCTGTTTTTT

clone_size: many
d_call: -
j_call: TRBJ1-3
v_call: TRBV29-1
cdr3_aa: CSVRGISGNTIYF
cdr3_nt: TGCAGCGTACGGGGCATCTCTGGAAACACCATATATTTT

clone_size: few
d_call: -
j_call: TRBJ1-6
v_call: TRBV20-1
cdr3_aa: CSARDPGAGGDSPLHF
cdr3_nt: TGCAGTGCTAGAGACCCAGGGGCCGGAGGCGACTCACCCCTCCACTTT

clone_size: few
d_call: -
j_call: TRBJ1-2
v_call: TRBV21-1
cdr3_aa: CASTTNGQGVIFGYTF
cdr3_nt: TGTGCCAGCACTACTAACGGCCAGGGGGTAATATTTGGCTACACCTTC

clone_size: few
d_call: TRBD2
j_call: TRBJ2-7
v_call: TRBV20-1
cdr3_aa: CSAPGTSGRFWGSYEQYF
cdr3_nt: TGCAGTGCTCCCGGGACTAGCGGGAGGTTTTGGGGCTCCTACGAGCAGTACTTC

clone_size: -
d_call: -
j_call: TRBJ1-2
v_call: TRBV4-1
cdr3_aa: CASSQPQQGYYGYTF
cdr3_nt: TGCGCCAGCAGCCAACCGCAACAGGGCTACTATGGCTACACCTTC

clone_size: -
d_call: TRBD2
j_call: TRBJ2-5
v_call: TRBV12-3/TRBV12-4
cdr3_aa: CASSRTSGGAVETQYF
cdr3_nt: TGTGCCAGCAGTCGGACTAGCGGGGGGGCCGTGGAGACCCAGTACTTC

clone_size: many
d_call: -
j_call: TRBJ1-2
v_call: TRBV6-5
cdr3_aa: CATYQGGYTF
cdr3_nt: TGTGCCACCTACCAGGGCGGCTACACCTTC

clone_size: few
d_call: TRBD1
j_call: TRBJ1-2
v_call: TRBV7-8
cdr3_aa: CASSLGQGARYGYTF
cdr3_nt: TGTGCCAGCAGCTTAGGACAGGGGGCACGCTATGGCTACACCTTC

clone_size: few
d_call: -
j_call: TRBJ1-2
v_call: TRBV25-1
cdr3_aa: CASAAVNYGYTF
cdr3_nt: TGTGCCAGCGCTGCGGTGAACTATGGCTACACCTTC

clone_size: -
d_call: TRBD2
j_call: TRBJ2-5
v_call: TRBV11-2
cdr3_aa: CASSFPGTRETQYF
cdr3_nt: TGTGCCAGCAGCTTCCCCGGGACTAGGGAGACCCAGTACTTC

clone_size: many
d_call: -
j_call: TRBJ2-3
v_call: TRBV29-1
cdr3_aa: CSVGTGPDTQYF
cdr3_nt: TGCAGCGTTGGTACAGGCCCAGATACGCAGTATTTT

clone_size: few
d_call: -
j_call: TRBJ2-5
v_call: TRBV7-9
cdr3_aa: CASTPRGETQYF
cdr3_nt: TGTGCCAGCACCCCGCGTGGAGAGACCCAGTACTTC

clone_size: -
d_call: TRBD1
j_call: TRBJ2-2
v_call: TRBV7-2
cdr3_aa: CVSQGQANTGELFF
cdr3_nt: TGTGTCTCCCAGGGACAGGCGAACACCGGGGAGCTGTTTTTT

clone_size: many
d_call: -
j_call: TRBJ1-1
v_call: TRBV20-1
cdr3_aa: CSSPPRVDTEAFF
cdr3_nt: TGCAGTTCGCCTCCCAGGGTTGACACTGAAGCTTTCTTT

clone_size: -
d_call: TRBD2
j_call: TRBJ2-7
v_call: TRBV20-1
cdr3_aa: CSAPHPGLAGDEQYF
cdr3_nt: TGCAGTGCCCCCCATCCGGGACTAGCGGGAGATGAGCAGTACTTC

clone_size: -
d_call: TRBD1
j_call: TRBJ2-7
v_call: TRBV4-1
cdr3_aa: CASSHWGQEVREQYF
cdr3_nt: TGCGCCAGCAGCCATTGGGGACAGGAGGTTCGCGAGCAGTACTTC

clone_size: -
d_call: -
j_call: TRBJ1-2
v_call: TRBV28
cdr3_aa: CASSSGRLDGYTF
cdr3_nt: TGTGCCAGCAGTTCGGGTCGGTTGGATGGCTACACCTTC

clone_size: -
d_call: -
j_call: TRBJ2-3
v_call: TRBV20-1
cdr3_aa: CSASGMRDTQYF
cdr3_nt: TGCAGTGCTAGCGGGATGAGGGATACGCAGTATTTT

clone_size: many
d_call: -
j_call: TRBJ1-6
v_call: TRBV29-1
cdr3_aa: CSVRSGTINSPLHF
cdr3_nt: TGCAGCGTGCGATCCGGGACGATTAATTCACCCCTCCACTTT

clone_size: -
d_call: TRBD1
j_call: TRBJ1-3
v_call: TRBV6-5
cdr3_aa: CASSLVDREYTIYF
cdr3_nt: TGTGCCAGCAGTTTAGTGGACAGGGAGTACACCATATATTTT